This T cell receptor (beta chain) was recovered during a study of blood T cell repertoires in COVID-19. Germline V gives CDR1 GTSNPN, CDR2 SVGIG (reference sequence). The CDR3 length is 15 residues. After removal of 4 bases from V and 2 bases from J, the junction contained 7 bases not matched to a gene. Self-reported history from a screening survey and questionnaire set each donor's cohort. Recovery meant two consecutive negative NP/OP PCR tests, professional clearance, or resolved symptoms. Sequenced by immunoSEQ multiplex PCR; TCRdb stores in-frame clones only, minus some. The repertoire includes a few hundred thousand clones, roughly 89% of them detected once, and roughly 1.8% sits in the top ten.

The sequenced sample was PBMCs or T cells enriched from blood (not recorded which). V usage is TRBV30 and J usage is TRBJ2-1; 8 positions match TRBD2. This clonotype originated in a woman aged 55-75 years who had recovered from COVID-19. The CDR3 bases are TGTGCCTGGATGGAGGCGGGAGGAACCTACAATGAGCAGTTCTTC. Translated, it gives CAWMEAGGTYNEQFF. Filled out from reference TRBV30 and TRBJ2-1, the complete variable domain reads SQTIHQWPATLVQPVGSPLSLECTVEGTSNPNLYWYRQAAGRGLQLLFYSVGIGQISSEVPQNLSASRPQDRQFILSSKKLLLSDSGFYLCAWMEAGGTYNEQFFGPGTRLTVL.